This TCR beta chain stems from a study of low-dose radiotherapy and immunotherapy resistance in tumors. Study overall: While receiving nivolumab 240 mg every two weeks, patients also received ipilimumab 1 mg/kg every six weeks, both intravenously.

Trimming left V 4 bases short and J 3 bases short, with 13 bases between. Germline V gene data show CDR1 as SNHLY and CDR2 as FYNNEI. This CDR3 has 15 amino acids. TRAV- and TRBV-specific primers were used for first-strand cDNA, which covered alpha and beta chains. A constant-region primer paired with the V-primer adapter amplified TCRs over about 20 PCR cycles. TCRdb processed the reads anew with MiXCR; each CDR3 protein has one entry. The table has about 7,100 distinct CDR3 sequences, roughly 50% seen once. This receptor was taken from a human donor with advanced metastatic prostate, ovarian, gallbladder or colorectal cancer (not recorded which). This table probably holds off-target reads from a library built for another chain. The chain couples TRBV2 to TRBJ1-5; unclear D gene. The CDR3 region is CASSVGDNYNQPQHF. DNA for the CDR3: TGTGCCAGCAGTGTGGGCGACAACTACAATCAGCCCCAGCATTTT.